What follows are 14 T cell receptor beta chains derived from one specimen sequenced in a study of spatial heterogeneity in lung cancer. The time point is: sample taken at primary tumor resection. TCRdb independently ran MiXCR on the 5' RACE reads; one entry per CDR3 protein. The table has some 38,000 distinct CDR3 sequences, approximately 3.1% seen once. Sequencing was performed on normal lung tissue next to the tumor, taken at surgery. These receptors all stem from a male donor with early-stage non-small cell lung cancer.

There are a few counts of this clonotype. The chain links TRBV29-1 to TRBJ1-2; D is possibly TRBD1 (6 bases). This CDR3 contains 14 residues. Germline CDR1 SQVTM, CDR2 ANQGSEA. V was cut by 6 bases and J by 2 bases, with 16 bases left in between. The CDR3 protein is CSVGGDKGNYGYTF. The CDR3 DNA follows: TGCAGCGTGGGAGGGGACAAGGGGAACTATGGCTACACCTTC.

This clonotype was detected many times. The chain couples TRBV18 to TRBJ1-2; TRBD1 might be the D (5 bases). CDR1 and CDR2 from the germline V gene are KGHSH and LQKENI. The CDR3 has 15 residues. The V end lost 3 bases, the J end lost 0 bases, and 11 bases lay between the germline ends. In DNA form, the CDR3 reads TGTGCCAGCTCACCTCAGGGATCAGCTAACTATGGCTACACCTTC. Protein product: CASSPQGSANYGYTF.

This clonotype was detected ten times or more. J is TRBJ2-7 and V is TRBV5-1; D may correspond to TRBD1 or TRBD2 (7 bases each). The V gene's germline CDR1 is SGHRS and CDR2 YFSETQ. The CDR3 is 15 residues long. V was cut by 2 bases and J by 6 bases, with 18 bases left in between. The CDR3 DNA is TGCGCCAGCAGCTTAAGGGGGCTAGCGGACGTCGAGCAGTACTTC. It translates to CASSLRGLADVEQYF.

The rearrangement uses TRBV6-1 and TRBJ1-3, with unresolved D. The V gene's germline CDR1 is MNHNS and CDR2 SASEGT. CDR3 length: 14 amino acids. The ends were cut back, 4 bases at V and 4 bases at J, with 11 bases in the middle. CDR3 region: CASSGLTLGNTIYF. The CDR3 DNA follows: TGTGCCAGCAGTGGATTGACGCTAGGAAACACCATATATTTT.

The genes are TRBV20-1 and TRBJ1-6; 8 positions agree with TRBD1. The CDR3 has 17 amino acids. V shed 0 bases and J 2 bases; nucleotides not matched to a gene: 6. Germline CDR1 and CDR2: DFQATT and SNEGSKA (reference sequence). Here the CDR3 reads CSARDQDRVTYNSPLHF. The CDR3, as DNA: TGCAGTGCTAGAGATCAGGACAGGGTCACCTATAATTCACCCCTCCACTTT.

This clonotype was counted a few times. This chain joins TRBV2 and TRBJ2-7; no reliable D call. Germline lookup yields CDR1 SNHLY and CDR2 FYNNEI. The CDR3 is 13 amino acids. The V end lost 4 bases, the J end lost 6 bases, and 13 bases lay between the germline ends. CDR3 amino acids: CASSGGASGEQYF. The CDR3 DNA is TGTGCCAGCAGTGGAGGTGCATCGGGCGAGCAGTACTTC. Combining the CDR3 with reference TRBV2 and TRBJ2-7 gives the whole variable domain EPEVTQTPSHQVTQMGQEVILRCVPISNHLYFYWYRQILGQKVEFLVSFYNNEISEKSEIFDDQFSVERPDGSNFTLKIRSTKLEDSAMYFCASSGGASGEQYFGPGTRLTVT.

This clonotype was counted at least ten times. The chain employs TRBV6-2 or TRBV6-3 and TRBJ1-1, with D possibly TRBD1 on 5 matching bases. The CDR3 sequence is 15 residues long. In germline, CDR1 is MNHEY, CDR2 SVGEGT. V lost 6 bases to trimming and J lost 7 bases, with 21 bases between them. CDR3 DNA: TGTGCCAGCAGGAACCGGGACTTCAACTCCCTTGAAGCTTTCTTT. As protein: CASRNRDFNSLEAFF.

This clonotype was seen at least ten times. The rearrangement uses TRBV20-1 and TRBJ1-2; a possible D gene is TRBD1 (5 bases). The CDR3 spans 13 residues. Germline V CDR1 and CDR2: DFQATT, SNEGSKA (reference sequence). V lost 2 bases and J lost 7, with 14 bases in between. This CDR3 reads CSARTPGGGGYTF. CDR3 bases: TGCAGTGCTAGAACCCCCGGGGGGGGTGGCTACACCTTC.

This clonotype was seen repeatedly, ten times or more. The chain links TRBV5-1 to TRBJ2-3; D is perhaps TRBD2 (5 bases). CDR1 is SGHRS and CDR2 is YFSETQ in the germline V gene. CDR3 length: 17 residues. The V and J ends lost 0 bases and 1 base respectively, with 15 bases between them. The CDR3 bases are TGCGCCAGCAGCTTGGCCGTTTTAGGAGGTGGCACAGATACGCAGTATTTT. This sequence encodes CASSLAVLGGGTDTQYF.

V usage is TRBV28 and J usage is TRBJ2-3; TRBD2 is a possible D gene (6 bases). Between the trimmed V and J ends, which lost 4 bases and 1 base, there was a span of 15 bases. The length of the CDR3 is 16 residues. Germline V lookup: CDR1 MDHEN, CDR2 SYDVKM. CDR3 DNA: TGTGCCAGCAGTTCAACCGGGACTGGGGGCACAGATACGCAGTATTTT. This sequence encodes CASSSTGTGGTDTQYF.

This clonotype came up many times. The CDR3 region has the DNA TGTGCCAGCAGCGTGTCACCGGGCTGGGAGCAGTACTTC. Its translation: CASSVSPGWEQYF. The gene calls are TRBV9 and TRBJ2-7; D unclear. The CDR3 is 13 residues long. The germline V gene has CDR1 SGDLS and CDR2 YYNGEE. Trimming removed 2 bases at V and 7 bases at J, with 13 bases between.

This clonotype was detected many times. This chain links TRBV11-1 with TRBJ2-1; no reliable D call. V shed 1 base and J shed 6 bases, with 13 bases lying between them. Germline CDR1 is SGHAT and CDR2 is FQDESV (reference sequence). The CDR3 consists of 15 residues. CDR3 amino acids: CASSLVIMGINEQFF. The CDR3 DNA follows: TGTGCCAGCAGCTTAGTGATCATGGGAATCAATGAGCAGTTCTTC.

Comments on this clonotype: A clone one base away is much larger, so this may be a read error. The chain is built from TRBV18 and TRBJ1-1; D is unclear. CDR3 size: 13 residues. CDR1 KGHSH and CDR2 LQKENI come from the germline V gene. CDR3 sequence reads: CVSSFGENTEAFF. The CDR3 bases are TGTGTCAGCTCGTTCGGGGAGAACACTGAAGCTTTCTTT.

This clonotype counts as medium-sized (0.01 to 0.1%). This chain connects TRBV30 to TRBJ2-7; no firm D call. CDR3 length equals 11 residues. The ends were cut back, 1 base at V and 4 bases at J, with 5 bases in the middle. Germline V lookup: CDR1 GTSNPN, CDR2 SVGIG (reference sequence). The CDR3 sequence: CAWSAQYEQYF. DNA of the CDR3: TGTGCCTGGAGTGCCCAGTACGAGCAGTACTTC.